What follows are 18 T cell receptor beta chains derived from one specimen sequenced in a study of breast tumors, draining lymph nodes, adjacent tissues. Axillary draining lymph nodes of breast cancer patients supplied the node samples. Each CDR3 protein is one row after TCRdb ran MiXCR on the multiplex PCR reads. This sample has about 110,000 distinct CDR3 sequences, with more than 30% found just once. The sample was axillary lymph node tissue. The receptors here all came from a female donor with breast cancer. Some clones in this sample may be carry-over from other donors' samples.

With regard to this clonotype: Germline is not matched at one junction end, which may reflect a read error. V is TRBV7-3 and J is TRBJ2-1; D is possibly TRBD1 or TRBD2 (6 bases each). The germline CDR1 and CDR2 sequences are SGHTA and FQGTGA. The CDR3 spans 12 residues. CDR3 in DNA: TGTGCCGGCAGCTTGACGGGGGCTGAGCAGTTCTTC. It encodes CAGSLTGAEQFF.

This clonotype was recorded many times. CDR3 loop: CASSSGGPRETQYF. CDR3 in DNA: TGCGCCAGCAGCTCAGGGGGCCCGCGGGAGACCCAGTACTTC. The rearrangement uses TRBV5-1 and TRBJ2-5; 8 bases fit TRBD1. V dropped 3 bases and J dropped 5; count of bases not matched to a gene: 6. The length of the CDR3 is 14 residues. Germline CDR1 is SGHRS and CDR2 is YFSETQ.

This clonotype has just one count. The conserved phenylalanine or tryptophan is not found at the CDR3 terminus, so this likely reflects a read error. The V call is TRBV15, the J call TRBJ2-7; TRBD2 agrees at 8 bases. The germline gives CDR1 LNHNV, CDR2 YYDKDF (reference sequence). This CDR3 spans 16 amino acids. V lost 1 base, J lost 4 bases, and 9 bases stayed unmatched. CDR3 sequence: CATSRGGGQDRYEQYL. The DNA for the CDR3 is TGTGCCACCAGCAGAGGCGGGGGGCAGGACCGATACGAGCAGTACCTC.

This clonotype has only a few counts. A much bigger clone sits one base away, suggesting this may be a read error. The chain uses TRBV3-2 and TRBJ1-5; the table's TRBD1 call for D was not verified on the DNA. TRBV3-2 is annotated as a pseudogene. The CDR3 spans 15 residues. The CDR3 protein is CPSSHKGDGNQPQHF. As DNA, the CDR3 is TGTCCCAGCAGCCACAAGGGGGATGGCAATCAGCCCCAGCATTTT.

This clonotype was picked up many times. The rearrangement joins TRBV7-9 to TRBJ2-5; 10 bases map to TRBD2. The CDR3 runs 14 residues. Germline V gene data show CDR1 as SEHNR and CDR2 as FQNEAQ (reference sequence). Losses at the gene ends were 3 bases for V and 4 bases for J; bases not matched to a gene: 2. The CDR3: CASSFLAGVETQYF. CDR3 bases: TGTGCCAGCAGCTTTCTAGCGGGGGTAGAGACCCAGTACTTC.

This chain joins TRBV9 and TRBJ2-1, with 11 positions matching TRBD2. The CDR3 extends over 15 amino acids. V dropped 2 bases and J dropped 6; count of bases not matched to a gene: 4. In germline, CDR1 is SGDLS, CDR2 YYNGEE. CDR3 region: CASSVGTSGSNEQFF. The CDR3 region has the DNA TGTGCCAGCAGCGTCGGGACTAGCGGCTCCAATGAGCAGTTCTTC. Complete variable domain (other parts from reference TRBV9 and TRBJ2-1): DSGVTQTPKHLITATGQRVTLRCSPRSGDLSVYWYQQSLDQGLQFLIQYYNGEERAKGNILERFSAQQFPDLHSELNLSSLELGDSALYFCASSVGTSGSNEQFFGPGTRLTVL.

This clonotype has a count of ten or more. The chain employs TRBV9 and TRBJ2-2; TRBD2 agrees at 8 bases. This CDR3 is 15 amino acids long. Unmatched junction bases numbered 5, after V lost 4 bases and J lost 3 bases. Germline V gene data show CDR1 as SGDLS and CDR2 as YYNGEE. CDR3 DNA sequence: TGTGCCAGCAGCAAGACTAGCGTGGACACCGGGGAGCTGTTTTTT. Translating gives CASSKTSVDTGELFF.

This clonotype was seen once. The chain employs TRBV7-8 and TRBJ2-1; TRBD1 might be the D (7 bases). The CDR3 is 15 amino acids. Germline V gene data show CDR1 as SGHVS and CDR2 as FQNEAQ. V shed 4 bases and J shed 12 bases, with 22 bases lying between them. In DNA form, the CDR3 reads TGTGCCAGCAGCTCGAAGGGGGCTAGCGAGAATACGCAGTTCTTC. Amino acids: CASSSKGASENTQFF. Combining the CDR3 with reference TRBV7-8 and TRBJ2-1 gives the whole variable domain GAGVSQSPRYKVAKRGQDVALRCDPISGHVSLFWYQQALGQGPEFLTYFQNEAQLDKSGLPSDRFFAERPEGSVSTLKIQRTQQEDSAVYLCASSSKGASENTQFFGPGTRLTVL.

As regards this clonotype: A read error may be the cause here, since a much bigger clone is one base away. This chain connects TRBV6-4 to TRBJ2-2; D assignment may be TRBD1 or TRBD2 (6 bases each). CDR3 length: 14 residues. V lost 5 bases to trimming and J lost 2 bases, with 9 bases between them. CDR1 and CDR2 (germline): MRHNA, SNTAGT. CDR3 DNA: TGTGCCAGCAGTCGGGGGCCAAACACCGGGGAGCTGTTTTTT. It is translated as CASSRGPNTGELFF.

This clonotype was picked up many times. Here the CDR3 reads CASSVEGGGMYEQYF. The CDR3 DNA reads TGTGCCAGCAGCGTAGAGGGAGGGGGTATGTACGAGCAGTACTTC. The rearrangement links TRBV9 to TRBJ2-7, with D possibly matching TRBD2 (7 bases). Trimming took 0 bases from V and 4 from J, leaving 14 bases between them. This CDR3 comprises 15 residues. Per germline, CDR1 SGDLS and CDR2 YYNGEE.

Of note for this clonotype: At one of its ends the junction is not consistent with the germline gene, which may arise from a read error. The rearrangement uses TRBV2 and TRBJ2-1; 7 bases agree with TRBD2. CDR1 and CDR2 from the germline V gene are SNHLY and FYNNEI. The CDR3 contains 16 residues. The CDR3, as DNA: TGTACCAGCATCCGAGAGCGGGGAAGCTCCTACAATGAGCAGTTCTTC. Translating it yields CTSIRERGSSYNEQFF. Variable domain in full (rest from reference TRBV2 and TRBJ2-1): EPEVTQTPSHQVTQMGQEVILRCVPISNHLYFYWYRQILGQKVEFLVSFYNNEISEKSEIFDDQFSVERPDGSNFTLKIRSTKLEDSAMYFCTSIRERGSSYNEQFFGPGTRLTVL.

Many counts were recorded for this clonotype. CDR3 in amino acids: CASSFGQLYGYTF. The CDR3 DNA reads as TGTGCCAGCAGTTTTGGCCAGCTCTATGGCTACACCTTC. V is TRBV28 and J is TRBJ1-2, with unresolved D. This CDR3 has 13 amino acids. V lost 3 bases to trimming and J lost 4 bases, with 9 bases between them. Germline V CDR1 and CDR2: MDHEN, SYDVKM.

This chain joins TRBV19 and TRBJ1-2, with 9 nucleotides matching TRBD1. V was clipped by 6 bases and J by 2 bases; unmatched bases: 1. This CDR3 has 13 residues. Looked up from germline, CDR1 is LNHDA and CDR2 is SQIVND (reference sequence). For the CDR3, the DNA is TGTGCCAGTAGCGGGACAGGGAACTATGGCTACACCTTC. It codes for CASSGTGNYGYTF.

Ten or more counts support this clonotype. V and J are TRBV12-5 and TRBJ2-5, with 7 bases that match TRBD2. The V segment lost 4 bases and the J segment 1 base; nucleotides outside the gene matches: 9. Germline lookup yields CDR1 LGHNT and CDR2 FRNRAP. CDR3 length equals 16 residues. This chain's CDR3 is CASGSPGGPRQETQYF. The CDR3 coding sequence is TGTGCTAGTGGTTCGCCGGGGGGACCCCGCCAAGAGACCCAGTACTTC.

The gene calls are TRBV13 and TRBJ1-3; 7 bases match TRBD1. Losses at the gene ends were 2 bases for V and 0 bases for J; bases not matched to a gene: 4. Looked up from germline, CDR1 is PRHDT and CDR2 is FYEKMQ (reference sequence). The CDR3 length is 16 residues. For the CDR3, the DNA is TGTGCCAGCAGCTTATCCGGACAGGCCTCTGGAAACACCATATATTTT. It translates to CASSLSGQASGNTIYF.

Comments on this clonotype: This may be a read error: a much more frequent sequence differs by one nucleotide. This rearrangement joins TRBV18 to TRBJ2-2, with D possibly being TRBD1 (6 bases). The CDR3 is 16 amino acids. Germline lookup yields CDR1 KGHSH and CDR2 LQKENI. V was cut by 5 bases and J by 4 bases, with 17 bases left in between. The CDR3 sequence is CASSDRVQGSTGELFF. Written as DNA, the CDR3 is TGTGCCAGCTCAGACCGGGTCCAGGGGAGCACCGGGGAGCTGTTTTTT.

The table lists this clonotype with a few counts. This may be a read error: a much more frequent sequence differs by one nucleotide. The gene calls are TRBV14 and TRBJ2-1; 9 bases are a match to TRBD2. The CDR3 covers 19 residues. Per germline, CDR1 SGHDN and CDR2 FVKESK. J was trimmed by 6 bases and V by 0 bases; bases with no gene match: 15. DNA of the CDR3: TGTGCCAGCAGCCAAGAGGGATTGGGCCGACTAGCGGCAGCCAATGAGCAGTTCTTC. Amino acids: CASSQEGLGRLAAANEQFF.

This clonotype was observed many times. The J gene is TRBJ2-1, the V gene TRBV5-1, with 16 bases aligning to TRBD2. The CDR3 runs 18 residues. V lost 3 bases and J lost 7; bases outside the gene matches: 10. CDR1 and CDR2 from the germline V gene are SGHRS and YFSETQ. The CDR3 DNA sequence: TGCGCCAGCAGCTGGGGGACTAGCGGGAGGGCCTCTTTGAATGAGCAGTTCTTC. This gives the protein CASSWGTSGRASLNEQFF.